This T cell receptor (beta chain) was sequenced for a study of OX40 agonist ivuxolimab in advanced cancers. The study's findings and limits: Mean expanded clone counts were higher in CD8+ than CD4+ T cells.

The protocol was immunoSEQ multiplex PCR, while the TCRdb copy is restricted to in-frame clones and leaves out a portion. The table records approximately 74,000 clones, approximately 80% of them present only once. Of note for this clone: Its target is not known.

Germline loops: CDR1 MRHNA, CDR2 SNTAGT. This CDR3 comprises 13 residues. The V gene lost 5 bases and the J gene lost 5 bases, with 12 bases spanning the gap. This sample comprised CD4+ or CD8+ T cells sorted from blood, obtained in a trial of the OX40 agonist ivuxolimab. The rearrangement uses TRBV6-4 and TRBJ1-2, with D possibly matching TRBD1 (5 bases). The source of this sequence is an adult with an advanced solid tumor such as melanoma, head and neck, liver or kidney cancer. The CDR3 coding sequence is TGTGCCAGCAGTTATTCTGGGGCTTATGGCTACACCTTC. The encoded protein is CASSYSGAYGYTF.